The rows below give T cell receptor beta chains drawn from one sample of a study of glioma-infiltrating T cells after dendritic cell vaccination. Profiled with immunoSEQ multiplex PCR; TCRdb holds only in-frame clones, not every one. Here the sample spans more than 100,000 clones, roughly 76% being singletons. The sample in question was blood, obtained before dendritic cell vaccination. All receptors derive from a human donor with glioblastoma. The CDR3 runs from the conserved cysteine through the conserved F or W. Each record gives: CDR3 protein, D gene, clone size, V gene, J gene. The D gene is left open where the match is weak. Clone size is given for some rows only: seen once, a few or many times, or a class if the clone is expanded.

CATSRDRGGGEKLFF	.	once	TRBV15	TRBJ1-4
CASSLRGLGSGNTIYF	.	.	TRBV11-2	TRBJ1-3
CASSQRTGYNSPLHF	TRBD1	.	TRBV19	TRBJ1-6
CASSIFLADEQYF	TRBD2	.	TRBV19	TRBJ2-7
CASRPGHKYSYEQYF	.	.	TRBV28	TRBJ2-7
CASSSDRGGDSPLHF	TRBD1	.	TRBV19	TRBJ1-6
CASSSGLSNEQFF	.	.	TRBV5-1	TRBJ2-1
CASSLYYRDYGYTF	.	.	TRBV27	TRBJ1-2
CASRRIRTGGGGYTF	TRBD1	.	TRBV6-5	TRBJ1-2
CASYYGQGAREQYF	.	.	TRBV21-1	TRBJ2-7
CASSYASGGPDTQYF	TRBD2	.	TRBV27	TRBJ2-3
CASSLDNYGYTF	.	.	TRBV6-1	TRBJ1-2
CASSAFGTGVTNYGYTF	TRBD1	.	TRBV6-4	TRBJ1-2
CASSRRYTGELFF	.	.	TRBV28	TRBJ2-2
CASSKRGRLQETQYF	.	.	TRBV21-1	TRBJ2-5
CASSESNSGGQETQYF	TRBD2	.	TRBV10-1	TRBJ2-5
CASSTPRGGRTDTQYF	TRBD2	.	TRBV13	TRBJ2-3
CAISEPTGAYEQYF	.	.	TRBV10-3	TRBJ2-7
CASRNMLAGGLETQYF	TRBD2	.	TRBV2	TRBJ2-5
CASSADWNQETQYF	.	.	TRBV2	TRBJ2-5
CASSDPAGAGAGELFF	.	.	TRBV10-2	TRBJ2-2
CASSYSGGRREQYF	.	.	TRBV6-6	TRBJ2-7
CASSLEVGRQETQYF	TRBD2	once	TRBV5-1	TRBJ2-5
CATRTVPYGYTF	.	.	TRBV6-5	TRBJ1-2
CASSLLGGVLGETQYF	.	.	TRBV7-2	TRBJ2-5
CASTHRDSDQPQHF	TRBD1	medium-sized	TRBV19	TRBJ1-5
CAWRTQGIAKNIQYF	.	.	TRBV30	TRBJ2-4
CASRRGTPTYEQYF	.	few	TRBV13	TRBJ2-7
CAWRISSGGPTDTQYF	TRBD2	.	TRBV30	TRBJ2-3